This T cell receptor beta chain was observed in a study of OX40 agonist ivuxolimab in advanced cancers. Concerning the study at large: Ivuxolimab was a fully human IgG2 agonistic monoclonal antibody targeting the costimulatory receptor OX40 (CD134). Intravenous ivuxolimab was administered to patients every 2 weeks at six dose levels: 0.01, 0.1, 0.3, 1.5, 3 and 10 mg/kg. Of the roughly 50 dose-escalation patients, hepatocellular carcinoma was present in about 19, melanoma in roughly 15, renal cell carcinoma in 9 and head and neck cancer in 9. The dose-escalation cohort was about 87% male with a mean age of about 60 years, ranging from roughly 20 to 80. Patients were allowed to have had prior anti-PD-1, anti-PD-L1 or anti-CTLA-4 therapy, and approximately 41% of the dose-escalation patients had previously received checkpoint inhibitors. Partial responses occurred in three dose-escalation patients, of whom one had hepatocellular carcinoma and two had cutaneous melanoma. The point of sequencing TCRbeta in the periphery was to test whether ivuxolimab changed TCR sequence diversity and drove clonal T-cell expansion. The paper reports the monotherapy dose-escalation portion (N of about 52 patients) of the phase I ivuxolimab trial.

The trial excluded patients who had a history of autoimmune disease or who were on systemic immunosuppression. Peripheral blood for TCR sequencing was collected from all dose cohorts at baseline, on cycle 4 day 1, and on cycle 7 day 1. Samples were obtained from an open-label, multicenter, first-in-human phase I dose-escalation trial of ivuxolimab. The trial enrolled adults with locally advanced or metastatic head and neck squamous cell, hepatocellular, melanoma or renal cell carcinoma. Before TCR sequencing, CD4+ T cells and CD8+ T cells were sorted from peripheral blood as separate populations. To note about this clone: The specificity of this receptor is unknown. Per-nucleotide qualities are absent, and no much larger clonotype sits a single base away.

From the cysteine up to the phenylalanine, the CDR3 has a length of 15 residues. The kept DNA is CDR3 alone, 45 bases in frame from the first base. Clipping removes 1 base from V and 7 bases from J, with 5 as the unmatched junction base count. The germline V gene supplies CDR1 SGHTA and CDR2 FQGTGA. Overall study results and their limits: Low levels of normalized T-cell clonal expansion were also seen in some patients who did not respond. Which antigens the clonally expanded peripheral T cells were specific for was not determined. In the 0.1-3.0 mg/kg groups, partial responders had among the lowest normalized peripheral clonal expansion, particularly in CD8+ T cells. At doses of 0.1 to 3.0 mg/kg, clonal expansion of both CD4+ and CD8+ T cells in blood was seen between baseline and week 6. After ivuxolimab, more expanded clones were found on average in CD8+ T cells than in CD4+ T cells.

Genomic DNA was isolated from the sorted cells so that the TCRbeta CDR3 region could be sequenced. TCRbeta CDR3 regions were sequenced using the immunoSEQ Assay. TCRdb limited this immuneACCESS table to in-frame rearrangements with V and J called. A share of clones is missing; checked studies link under half to unresolved V genes, and the rest is unexplained. Here the sample has around 93,000 clones; approximately 87% occur a single time. The top ten clones comprise around 1.5% of the sample. The chain joins TRBV7-3 to TRBJ1-4; the junction holds 8 bases that match TRBD1. This receptor was identified in an adult with an advanced solid tumor such as melanoma, head and neck, liver or kidney cancer. This specimen consisted of CD4+ or CD8+ T cells sorted from blood, obtained in a trial of the OX40 agonist ivuxolimab. The CDR3 reads as follows: CASSLRPGGREKLFF. The sequenced DNA is TGTGCCAGCAGCTTAAGGCCAGGGGGCCGTGAAAAACTGTTTTTT.